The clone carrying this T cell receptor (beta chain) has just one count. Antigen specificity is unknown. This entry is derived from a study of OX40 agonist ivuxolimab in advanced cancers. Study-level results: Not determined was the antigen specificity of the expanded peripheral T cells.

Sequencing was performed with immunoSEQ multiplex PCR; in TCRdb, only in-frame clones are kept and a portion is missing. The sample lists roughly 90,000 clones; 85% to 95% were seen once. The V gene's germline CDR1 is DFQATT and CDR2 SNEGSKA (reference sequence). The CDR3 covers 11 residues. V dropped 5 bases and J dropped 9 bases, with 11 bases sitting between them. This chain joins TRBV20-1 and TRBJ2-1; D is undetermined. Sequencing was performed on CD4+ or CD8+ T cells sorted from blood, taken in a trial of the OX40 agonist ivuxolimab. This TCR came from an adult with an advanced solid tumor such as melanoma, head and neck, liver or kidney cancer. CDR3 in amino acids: CSAPQQLEQFF. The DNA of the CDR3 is TGCAGTGCTCCCCAGCAGCTTGAGCAGTTCTTC.